Described below is a single TCR beta chain sequence and its context. This entry comes from a study of shared clonotypes between healthy human individuals. Assay used: immunoSEQ multiplex PCR; TCRdb lists only in-frame clones, some missing. This table holds about 690,000 clones, about 90% found once. The CDR3 runs to 15 residues. Germline CDR1 reads SQVTM; CDR2 reads ANQGSEA. The V end was cut by 1 base, the J end by 3 bases, with 16 bases between. The J gene is TRBJ2-7, the V gene TRBV29-1, with D perhaps matching TRBD1 (6 bases). The sequenced material came from memory CD8+ T cells from PBMCs. Noted subset: CD45RO+ cells pooled with CCR7-negative TemRA cells. This TCR was recovered from a man aged 18 to 29 in good health. Some clones in this sample may be carry-over from other donors' samples. CDR3 coding DNA: TGCAGCGTTGAAGCCTCACAGGGCCCAAGCTACGAGCAGTACTTC. As protein: CSVEASQGPSYEQYF.